This T cell receptor (beta chain) is drawn from a study of T-cell memory formation after mild COVID-19. MiXCR, applied by TCRdb to the 5' RACE reads, yields one record per CDR3 protein. This repertoire shows about 410,000 distinct CDR3 sequences, 20% to 30% found once; its top ten account for approximately 14%. This clonotype appeared a few times. This TCR derives from an adult woman who had mild COVID-19 (a few samples of this study predate the infection). Cell type and time point are not known. Sequenced sample: PBMCs or a T cell subset sorted from them (not recorded which).

DNA of the CDR3: TGCGCCAGCAGCTTGGCGGGAGGGCTGTCTGGGGCCAACGTCCTGACTTTC. Its protein is CASSLAGGLSGANVLTF. The V and J genes are TRBV5-1 and TRBJ2-6, with TRBD2 matching 8 bases. The germline V gene has CDR1 SGHRS and CDR2 YFSETQ. The V and J ends lost 0 bases and 1 base, in that order; junction bases with no gene match: 3. CDR3 size: 17 residues.